This T cell receptor beta chain was recovered during a study of OX40 agonist ivuxolimab in advanced cancers. Study in general: One patient with hepatocellular carcinoma and two with cutaneous melanoma, three in all, had partial responses. Study results and limitations: Mean expanded clone counts were higher in CD8+ than CD4+ T cells.

To note about this clone: The target antigen is unknown.

The V gene's germline CDR1 is ENHRY and CDR2 SYGVKD. Trimming left V 3 bases short and J 0 bases short, with 14 bases between. The CDR3 totals 16 residues. Data came from immunoSEQ multiplex PCR; TCRdb stores just in-frame clones and leaves some out. The sample lists around 66,000 clones, roughly 90% seen once, with 15% to 20% in the top ten. The chain uses TRBV10-3 and TRBJ1-1; D remains ambiguous. The sequence was collected from an adult with an advanced solid tumor such as melanoma, head and neck, liver or kidney cancer. This sample comprised CD4+ or CD8+ T cells sorted from blood, obtained in a trial of the OX40 agonist ivuxolimab. The CDR3 region has the DNA TGTGCCATCAGTGATTATACCGACGCGGTGAACACTGAAGCTTTCTTT. This encodes CAISDYTDAVNTEAFF.